What follows is one TCR beta chain and its context. Antigen unknown. No infections or other immune events were documented during collection. The data are from a study of identifying expanded T cells in peripheral blood. Overall study findings and caveats: Over about two and four weeks, about 15 and 19 clones changed, versus approximately 1.2 between replicates. Across healthy donors, higher total template counts meant significantly greater roughly two-week count variance.

The V and J ends lost 3 bases and 1 base, in that order; junction bases with no gene match: 10. From germline, CDR1 is SGHTA and CDR2 FQGNSA. This CDR3 has 18 amino acids. Here immunoSEQ multiplex PCR was the method, and the copy in TCRdb shows in-frame clones only, minus some. The data show 100,000 to 150,000 clones, 75% to 90% seen once. Sequenced input: blood. The TCR comes from a person aged 18 to 69 in good health. The V call is TRBV7-2, the J call TRBJ1-5; 9 nucleotides match TRBD1. The CDR3 sequence: CASSFSGTGTTSNQPQHF. CDR3 in DNA: TGTGCCAGCAGCTTCTCCGGGACAGGGACGACAAGCAATCAGCCCCAGCATTTT.